The source of this T cell receptor (beta chain) is a study of cytomegalovirus exposure and HLA in healthy donors. Study outcomes and limitations: Within the approximately 130 validation repertoires, first-cohort TCR clusters tended to co-occur, according to a later analysis.

As concerns this clone: Its antigen is undetermined.

Trimming stripped 7 bases from V and 1 base from J, with 12 bases between. Germline V gene data show CDR1 as LNHDA and CDR2 as SQIVND (reference sequence). CDR3 length: 14 residues. Generated by immunoSEQ multiplex PCR, the TCRdb table keeps only in-frame clones and is missing some. The sample lists about 160,000 clones, 65% to 90% occurring once. The chain employs TRBV19 and TRBJ2-3; possibly TRBD2 for D (5 bases). The sequenced material came from PBMCs. This sequence was found in a woman aged 18 to 35 in good health and CMV-seronegative. The CDR3 is CASTGSGRTDTQYF. The CDR3 DNA sequence: TGTGCCAGTACCGGCAGCGGACGCACAGATACGCAGTATTTT.